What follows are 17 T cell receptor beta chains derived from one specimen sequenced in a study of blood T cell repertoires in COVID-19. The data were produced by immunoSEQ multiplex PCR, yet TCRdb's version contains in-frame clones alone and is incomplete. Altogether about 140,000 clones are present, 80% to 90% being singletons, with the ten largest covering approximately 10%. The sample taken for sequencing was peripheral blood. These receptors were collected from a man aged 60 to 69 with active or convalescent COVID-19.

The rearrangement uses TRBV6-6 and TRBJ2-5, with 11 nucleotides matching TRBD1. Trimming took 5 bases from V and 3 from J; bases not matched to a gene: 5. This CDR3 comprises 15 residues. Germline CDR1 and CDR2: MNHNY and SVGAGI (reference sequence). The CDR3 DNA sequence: TGTGCCAGCAGTCCCAGGGACAGGGGGGAAGAGACCCAGTACTTC. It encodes CASSPRDRGEETQYF.

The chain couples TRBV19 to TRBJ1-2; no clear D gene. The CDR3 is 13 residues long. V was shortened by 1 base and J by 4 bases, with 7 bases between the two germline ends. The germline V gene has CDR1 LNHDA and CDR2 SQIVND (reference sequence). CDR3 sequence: CASSIVAGYGYTF. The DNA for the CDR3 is TGTGCCAGTAGTATAGTGGCAGGCTATGGCTACACCTTC.

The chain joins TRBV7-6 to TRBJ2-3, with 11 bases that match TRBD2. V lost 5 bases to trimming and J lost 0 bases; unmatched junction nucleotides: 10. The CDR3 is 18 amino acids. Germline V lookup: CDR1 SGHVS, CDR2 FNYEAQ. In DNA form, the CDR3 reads TGTGCCAGCAGCCCAACTAGCGGGGGCCATTCTAGCACAGATACGCAGTATTTT. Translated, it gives CASSPTSGGHSSTDTQYF.

The CDR3 is CSVALAGATDTQYF. The CDR3 nucleotides read TGCAGCGTTGCCCTAGCGGGAGCGACAGATACGCAGTATTTT. The genes are TRBV29-1 and TRBJ2-3; 10 bases match TRBD2. Germline V gene sequence: CDR1 SQVTM, CDR2 ANQGSEA. There are 14 residues in the CDR3. Losses at the gene ends were 4 bases for V and 3 bases for J; bases not matched to a gene: 4.

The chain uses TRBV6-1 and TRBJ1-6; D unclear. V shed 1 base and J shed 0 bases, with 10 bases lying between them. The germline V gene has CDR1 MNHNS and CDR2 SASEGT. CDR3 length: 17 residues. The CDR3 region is CASSEVGRSSYNSPLHF. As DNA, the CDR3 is TGTGCCAGCAGTGAAGTAGGGAGGAGCTCCTATAATTCACCCCTCCACTTT.

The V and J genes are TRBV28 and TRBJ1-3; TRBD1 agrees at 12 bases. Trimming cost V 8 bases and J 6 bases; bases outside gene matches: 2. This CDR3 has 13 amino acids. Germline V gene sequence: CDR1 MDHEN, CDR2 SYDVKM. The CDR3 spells CASGTGGENTIYF. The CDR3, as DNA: TGTGCCAGCGGGACAGGGGGCGAAAACACCATATATTTT.

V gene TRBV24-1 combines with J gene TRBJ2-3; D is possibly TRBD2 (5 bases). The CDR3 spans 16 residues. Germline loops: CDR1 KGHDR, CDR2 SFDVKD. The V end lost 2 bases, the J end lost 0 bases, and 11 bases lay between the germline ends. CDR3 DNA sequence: TGTGCCACCAGTGATTCCGGCGGGCCTAGCACAGATACGCAGTATTTT. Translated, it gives CATSDSGGPSTDTQYF.

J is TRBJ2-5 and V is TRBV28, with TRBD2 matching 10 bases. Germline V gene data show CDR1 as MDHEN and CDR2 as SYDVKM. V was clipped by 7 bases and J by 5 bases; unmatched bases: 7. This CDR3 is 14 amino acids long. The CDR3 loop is CASTSGRALETQYF. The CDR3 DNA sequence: TGTGCCAGCACAAGCGGGAGGGCCCTGGAGACCCAGTACTTC.

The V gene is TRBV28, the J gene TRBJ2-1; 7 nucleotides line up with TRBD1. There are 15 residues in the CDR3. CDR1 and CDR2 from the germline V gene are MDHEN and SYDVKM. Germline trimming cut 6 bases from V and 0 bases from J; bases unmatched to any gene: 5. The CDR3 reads CASSGQVSSYNEQFF. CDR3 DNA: TGTGCCAGCAGCGGACAGGTCAGCTCCTACAATGAGCAGTTCTTC.

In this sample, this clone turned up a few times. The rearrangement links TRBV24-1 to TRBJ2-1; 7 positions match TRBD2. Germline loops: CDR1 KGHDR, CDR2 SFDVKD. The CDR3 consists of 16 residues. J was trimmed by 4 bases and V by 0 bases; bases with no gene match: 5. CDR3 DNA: TGTGCCACCAGTGATTTGCGGGCGGGAGAATACAATGAGCAGTTCTTC. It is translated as CATSDLRAGEYNEQFF.

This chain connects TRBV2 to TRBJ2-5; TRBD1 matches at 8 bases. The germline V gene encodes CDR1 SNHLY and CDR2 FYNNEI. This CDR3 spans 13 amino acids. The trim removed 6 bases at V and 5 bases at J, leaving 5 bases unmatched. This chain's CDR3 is CASSSTGVETQYF. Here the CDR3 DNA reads TGTGCCAGCAGCTCGACAGGGGTGGAGACCCAGTACTTC.

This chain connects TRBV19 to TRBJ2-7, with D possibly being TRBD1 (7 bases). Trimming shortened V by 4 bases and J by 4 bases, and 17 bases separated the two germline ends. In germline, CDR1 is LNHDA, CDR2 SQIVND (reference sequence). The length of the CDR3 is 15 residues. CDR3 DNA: TGTGCCAGTAGTACCCGGCGGGACAGAGTATACGAGCAGTACTTC. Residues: CASSTRRDRVYEQYF.

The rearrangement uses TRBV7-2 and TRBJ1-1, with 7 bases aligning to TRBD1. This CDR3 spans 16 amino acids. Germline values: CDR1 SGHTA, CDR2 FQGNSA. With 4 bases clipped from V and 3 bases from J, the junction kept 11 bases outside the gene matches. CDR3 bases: TGTGCCAGCAGCTGGCGGACAGGCCGTGGAGACACTGAAGCTTTCTTT. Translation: CASSWRTGRGDTEAFF.

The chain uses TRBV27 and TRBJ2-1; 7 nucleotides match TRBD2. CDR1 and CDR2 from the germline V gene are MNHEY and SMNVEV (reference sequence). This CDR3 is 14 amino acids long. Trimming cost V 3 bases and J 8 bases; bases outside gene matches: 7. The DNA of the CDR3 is TGTGCCAGCAGTTTTGAGGGAGGGCCGTATGAGCAGTTCTTC. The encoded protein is CASSFEGGPYEQFF.

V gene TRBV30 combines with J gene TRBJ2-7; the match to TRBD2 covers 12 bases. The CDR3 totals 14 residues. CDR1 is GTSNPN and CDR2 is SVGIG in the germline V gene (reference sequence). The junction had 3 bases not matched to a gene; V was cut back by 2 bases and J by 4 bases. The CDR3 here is CAWSWTSGNYEQYF. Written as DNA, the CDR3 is TGTGCCTGGAGTTGGACTAGCGGGAATTACGAGCAGTACTTC.

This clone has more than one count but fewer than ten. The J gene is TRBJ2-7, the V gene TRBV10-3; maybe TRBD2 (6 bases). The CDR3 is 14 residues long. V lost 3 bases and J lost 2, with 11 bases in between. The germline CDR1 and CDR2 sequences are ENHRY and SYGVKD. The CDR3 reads CAISEGGSTYEQYF. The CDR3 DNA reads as TGTGCCATCAGTGAAGGAGGGAGTACCTACGAGCAGTACTTC.

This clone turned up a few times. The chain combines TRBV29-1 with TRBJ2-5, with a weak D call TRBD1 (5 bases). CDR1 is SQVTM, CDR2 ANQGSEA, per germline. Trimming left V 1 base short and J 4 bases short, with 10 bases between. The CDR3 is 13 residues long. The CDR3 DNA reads TGCAGCGTTGAAGGTCAGGGTCGAGAGACCCAGTACTTC. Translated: CSVEGQGRETQYF.